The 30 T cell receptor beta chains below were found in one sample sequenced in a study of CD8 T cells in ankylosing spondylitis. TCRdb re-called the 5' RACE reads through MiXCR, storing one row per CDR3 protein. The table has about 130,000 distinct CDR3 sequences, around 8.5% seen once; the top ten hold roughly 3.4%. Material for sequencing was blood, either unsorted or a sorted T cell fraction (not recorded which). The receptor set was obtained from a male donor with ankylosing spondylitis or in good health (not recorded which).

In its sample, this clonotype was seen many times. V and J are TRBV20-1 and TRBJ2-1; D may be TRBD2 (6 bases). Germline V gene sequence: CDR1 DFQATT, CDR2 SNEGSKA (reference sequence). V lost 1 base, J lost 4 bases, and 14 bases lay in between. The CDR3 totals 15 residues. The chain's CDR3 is CSARAWEEKYNEQFF. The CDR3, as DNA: TGCAGTGCTAGAGCCTGGGAGGAGAAATACAATGAGCAGTTCTTC.

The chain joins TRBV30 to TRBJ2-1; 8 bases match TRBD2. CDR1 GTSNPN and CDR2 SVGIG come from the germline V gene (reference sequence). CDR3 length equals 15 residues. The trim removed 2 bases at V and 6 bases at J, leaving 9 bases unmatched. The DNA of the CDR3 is TGTGCCTGGAGTAGGGCGGGAGGCCCTGTCAATGAGCAGTTCTTC. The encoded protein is CAWSRAGGPVNEQFF.

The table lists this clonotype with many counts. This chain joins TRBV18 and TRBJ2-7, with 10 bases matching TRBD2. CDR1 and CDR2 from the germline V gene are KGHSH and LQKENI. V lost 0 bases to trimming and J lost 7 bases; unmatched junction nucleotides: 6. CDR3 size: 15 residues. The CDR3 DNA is TGTGCCAGCTCACCACCGGCTAGCGGGAGTCGGGAGCAGTACTTC. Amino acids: CASSPPASGSREQYF.

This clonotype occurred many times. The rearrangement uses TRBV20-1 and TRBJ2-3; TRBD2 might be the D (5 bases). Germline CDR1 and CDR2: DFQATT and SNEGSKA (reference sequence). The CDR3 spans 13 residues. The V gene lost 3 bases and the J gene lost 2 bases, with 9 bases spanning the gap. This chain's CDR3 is CSAREVNTDTQYF. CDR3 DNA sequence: TGCAGTGCTAGGGAGGTAAACACAGATACGCAGTATTTT.

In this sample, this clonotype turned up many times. The CDR3 reads CASSQGPGPLYEQYF. The CDR3 bases are TGTGCCAGCAGCCAAGGTCCTGGGCCGCTCTACGAGCAGTACTTC. The chain has TRBV3-1 and TRBJ2-7, with unresolved D. Germline CDR1 is LGHDT and CDR2 is YNNKEL (reference sequence). Trimming took off 1 base at V and 3 bases at J, with 13 bases between the two ends. The length of the CDR3 is 15 residues.

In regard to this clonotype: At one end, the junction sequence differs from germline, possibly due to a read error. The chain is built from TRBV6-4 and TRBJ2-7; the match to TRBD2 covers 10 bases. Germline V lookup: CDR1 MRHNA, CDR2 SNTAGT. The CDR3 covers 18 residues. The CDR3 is CTSSGTTGLAPFSYEQYF. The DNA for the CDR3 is TGTACCAGCAGTGGGACAACGGGACTAGCGCCCTTCTCCTACGAGCAGTACTTC.

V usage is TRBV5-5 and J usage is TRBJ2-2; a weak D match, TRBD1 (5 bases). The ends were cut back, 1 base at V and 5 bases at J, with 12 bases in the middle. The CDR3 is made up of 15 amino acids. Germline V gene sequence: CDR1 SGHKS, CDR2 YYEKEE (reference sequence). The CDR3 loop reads CASSLIVQETGELFF. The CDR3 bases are TGTGCCAGCAGCTTGATCGTACAGGAGACCGGGGAGCTGTTTTTT.

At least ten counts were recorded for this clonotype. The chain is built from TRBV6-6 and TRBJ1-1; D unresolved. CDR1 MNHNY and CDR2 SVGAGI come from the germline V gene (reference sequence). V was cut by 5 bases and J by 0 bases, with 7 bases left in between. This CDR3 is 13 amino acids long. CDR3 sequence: CASSIGLNTEAFF. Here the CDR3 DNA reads TGTGCCAGCAGTATCGGGCTGAACACTGAAGCTTTCTTT.

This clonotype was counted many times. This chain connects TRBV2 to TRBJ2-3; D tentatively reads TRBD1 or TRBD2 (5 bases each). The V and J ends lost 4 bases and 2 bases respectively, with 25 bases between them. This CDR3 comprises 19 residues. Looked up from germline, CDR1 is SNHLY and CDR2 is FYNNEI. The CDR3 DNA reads TGTGCCAGCAGTGTTTCCACTCCAAACCGGGACGAAGACACAGATACGCAGTATTTT. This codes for CASSVSTPNRDEDTDTQYF.

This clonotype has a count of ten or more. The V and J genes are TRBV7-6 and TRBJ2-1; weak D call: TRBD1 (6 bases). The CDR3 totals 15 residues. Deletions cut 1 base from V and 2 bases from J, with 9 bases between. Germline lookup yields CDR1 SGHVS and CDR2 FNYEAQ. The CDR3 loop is CASSLVSGAYNEQFF. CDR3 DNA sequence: TGTGCCAGCAGCTTAGTGTCAGGGGCCTACAATGAGCAGTTCTTC. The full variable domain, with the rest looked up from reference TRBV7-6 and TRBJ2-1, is GAGVSQSPRYKVTKRGQDVALRCDPISGHVSLYWYRQALGQGPEFLTYFNYEAQQDKSGLPNDRFSAERPEGSISTLTIQRTEQRDSAMYRCASSLVSGAYNEQFFGPGTRLTVL.

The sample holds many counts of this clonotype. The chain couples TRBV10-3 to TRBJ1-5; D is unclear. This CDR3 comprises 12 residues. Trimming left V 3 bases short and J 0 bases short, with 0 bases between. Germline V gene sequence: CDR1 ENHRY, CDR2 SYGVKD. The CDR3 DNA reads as TGTGCCATCAGTGATAGCAATCAGCCCCAGCATTTT. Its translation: CAISDSNQPQHF.

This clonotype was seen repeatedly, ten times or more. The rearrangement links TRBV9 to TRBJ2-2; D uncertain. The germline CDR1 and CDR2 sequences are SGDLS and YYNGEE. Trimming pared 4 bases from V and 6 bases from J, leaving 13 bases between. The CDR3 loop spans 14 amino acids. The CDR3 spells CASSPPQFAGELFF. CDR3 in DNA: TGTGCCAGCAGCCCACCCCAGTTTGCCGGGGAGCTGTTTTTT. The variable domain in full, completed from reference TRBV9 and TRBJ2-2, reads DSGVTQTPKHLITATGQRVTLRCSPRSGDLSVYWYQQSLDQGLQFLIQYYNGEERAKGNILERFSAQQFPDLHSELNLSSLELGDSALYFCASSPPQFAGELFFGEGSRLTVL.

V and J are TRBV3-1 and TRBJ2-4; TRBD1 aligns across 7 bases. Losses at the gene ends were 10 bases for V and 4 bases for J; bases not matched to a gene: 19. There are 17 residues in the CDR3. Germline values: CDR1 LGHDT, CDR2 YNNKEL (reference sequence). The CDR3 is CATCQDLVRGPKNIQYF. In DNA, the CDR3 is TGTGCCACCTGCCAAGATCTGGTTAGGGGGCCGAAAAACATTCAGTACTTC.

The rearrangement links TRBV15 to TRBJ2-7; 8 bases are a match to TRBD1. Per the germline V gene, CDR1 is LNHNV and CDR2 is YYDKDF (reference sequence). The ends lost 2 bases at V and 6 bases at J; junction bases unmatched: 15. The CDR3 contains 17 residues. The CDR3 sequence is CATSRTPQTGALLEQYF. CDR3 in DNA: TGTGCCACCAGCAGAACGCCCCAGACAGGGGCCCTGCTCGAGCAGTACTTC.

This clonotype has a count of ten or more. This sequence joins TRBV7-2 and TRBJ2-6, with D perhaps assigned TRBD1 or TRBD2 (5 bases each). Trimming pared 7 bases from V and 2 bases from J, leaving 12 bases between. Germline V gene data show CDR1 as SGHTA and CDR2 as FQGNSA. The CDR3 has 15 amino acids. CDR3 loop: CASKTTGPGANVLTF. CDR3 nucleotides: TGTGCCAGCAAAACCACGGGGCCTGGGGCCAACGTCCTGACTTTC. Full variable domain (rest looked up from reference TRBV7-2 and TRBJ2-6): GAGVSQSPSNKVTEKGKDVELRCDPISGHTALYWYRQSLGQGLEFLIYFQGNSAPDKSGLPSDRFSAERTGGSVSTLTIQRTQQEDSAVYLCASKTTGPGANVLTFGAGSRLTVL.

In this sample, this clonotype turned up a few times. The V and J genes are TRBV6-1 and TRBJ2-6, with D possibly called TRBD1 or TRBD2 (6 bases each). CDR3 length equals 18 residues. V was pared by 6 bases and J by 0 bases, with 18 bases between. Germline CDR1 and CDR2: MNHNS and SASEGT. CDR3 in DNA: TGTGCCAGCAGCCCCCGGGGGCACAGCGGCTCTGGGGCCAACGTCCTGACTTTC. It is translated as CASSPRGHSGSGANVLTF.

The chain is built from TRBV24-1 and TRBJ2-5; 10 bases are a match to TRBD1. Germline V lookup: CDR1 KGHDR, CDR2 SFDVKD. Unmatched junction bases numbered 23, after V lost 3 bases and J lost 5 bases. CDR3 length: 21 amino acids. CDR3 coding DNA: TGTGCCACCAGTGATCCATCCCTCAAAAAATCCGGGACAGGGGTATCGGAGACCCAGTACTTC. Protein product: CATSDPSLKKSGTGVSETQYF.

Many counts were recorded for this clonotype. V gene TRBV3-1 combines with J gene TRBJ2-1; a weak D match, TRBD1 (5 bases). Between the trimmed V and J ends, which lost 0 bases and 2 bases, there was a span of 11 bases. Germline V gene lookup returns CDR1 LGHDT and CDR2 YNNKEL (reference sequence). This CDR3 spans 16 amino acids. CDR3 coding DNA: TGTGCCAGCAGCCAAGAGTGGGCAGGGACCTACAATGAGCAGTTCTTC. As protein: CASSQEWAGTYNEQFF.

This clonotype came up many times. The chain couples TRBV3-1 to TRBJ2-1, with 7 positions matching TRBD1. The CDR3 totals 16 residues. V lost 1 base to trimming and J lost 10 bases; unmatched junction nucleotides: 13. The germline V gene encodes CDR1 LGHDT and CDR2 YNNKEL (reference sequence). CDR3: CASSQGFREGGREQFF. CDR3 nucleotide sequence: TGTGCCAGCAGCCAAGGTTTTCGTGAAGGGGGCAGAGAGCAGTTCTTC.

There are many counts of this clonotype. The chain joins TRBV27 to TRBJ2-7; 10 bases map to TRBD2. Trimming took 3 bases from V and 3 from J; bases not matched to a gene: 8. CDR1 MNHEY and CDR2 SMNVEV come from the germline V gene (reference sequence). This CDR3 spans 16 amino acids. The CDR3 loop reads CASSFGDIAGGYEQYF. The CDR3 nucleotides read TGTGCCAGCAGTTTTGGGGACATAGCGGGAGGCTACGAGCAGTACTTC.

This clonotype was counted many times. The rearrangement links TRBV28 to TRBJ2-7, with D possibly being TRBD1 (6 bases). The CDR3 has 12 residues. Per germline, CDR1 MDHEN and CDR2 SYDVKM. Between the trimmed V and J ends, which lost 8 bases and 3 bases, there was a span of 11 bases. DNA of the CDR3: TGTGCCAGCGGGTGGGACAACTACGAGCAGTACTTC. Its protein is CASGWDNYEQYF.

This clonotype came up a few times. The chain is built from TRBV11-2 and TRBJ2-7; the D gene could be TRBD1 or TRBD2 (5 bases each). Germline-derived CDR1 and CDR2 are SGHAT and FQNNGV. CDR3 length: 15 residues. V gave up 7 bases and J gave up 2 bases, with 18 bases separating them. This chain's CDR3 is CASNPPGSNPYEQYF. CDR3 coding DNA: TGTGCCAGCAACCCTCCAGGGAGTAATCCCTACGAGCAGTACTTC. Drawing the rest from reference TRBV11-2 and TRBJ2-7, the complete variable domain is EAGVAQSPRYKIIEKRQSVAFWCNPISGHATLYWYQQILGQGPKLLIQFQNNGVVDDSQLPKDRFSAERLKGVDSTLKIQPAKLEDSAVYLCASNPPGSNPYEQYFGPGTRLTVT.

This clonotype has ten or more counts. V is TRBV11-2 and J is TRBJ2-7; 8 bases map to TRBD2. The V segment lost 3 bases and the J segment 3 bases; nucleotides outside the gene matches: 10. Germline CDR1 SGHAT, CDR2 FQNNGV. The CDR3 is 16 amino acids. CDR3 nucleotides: TGTGCCAGCAGCTTCGTTGGGGCGGGAGGACACTACGAGCAGTACTTC. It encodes CASSFVGAGGHYEQYF.

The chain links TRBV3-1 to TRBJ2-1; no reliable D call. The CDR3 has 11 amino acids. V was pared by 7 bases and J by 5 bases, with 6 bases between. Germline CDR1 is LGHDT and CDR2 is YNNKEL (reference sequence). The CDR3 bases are TGTGCCAGCACCTATAACAATGAGCAGTTCTTC. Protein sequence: CASTYNNEQFF.

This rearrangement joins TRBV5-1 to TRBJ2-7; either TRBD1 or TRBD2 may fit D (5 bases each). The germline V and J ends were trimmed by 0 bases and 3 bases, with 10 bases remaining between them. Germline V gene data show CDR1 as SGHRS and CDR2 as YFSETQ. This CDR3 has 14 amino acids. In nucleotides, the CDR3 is TGCGCCAGCAGCTTGGGGGGACGGATCTACGAGCAGTACTTC. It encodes CASSLGGRIYEQYF. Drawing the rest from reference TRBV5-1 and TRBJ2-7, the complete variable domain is KAGVTQTPRYLIKTRGQQVTLSCSPISGHRSVSWYQQTPGQGLQFLFEYFSETQRNKGNFPGRFSGRQFSNSRSEMNVSTLELGDSALYLCASSLGGRIYEQYFGPGTRLTVT.

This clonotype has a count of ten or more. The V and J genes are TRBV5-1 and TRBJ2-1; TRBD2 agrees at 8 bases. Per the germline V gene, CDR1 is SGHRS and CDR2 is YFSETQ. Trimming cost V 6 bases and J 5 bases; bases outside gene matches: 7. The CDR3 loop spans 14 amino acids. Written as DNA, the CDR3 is TGCGCCAGCAACCTACGGGGGGGGGACAATGAGCAGTTCTTC. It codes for CASNLRGGDNEQFF.

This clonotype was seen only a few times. Written as DNA, the CDR3 is TGTGCCAGCAGTTTGCTAGCGGCCTACGAGCAGTACTTC. It encodes CASSLLAAYEQYF. The chain links TRBV12-3 or TRBV12-4 to TRBJ2-7; 7 bases are a match to TRBD2. This CDR3 contains 13 residues. V lost 3 bases, J lost 2 bases, and 1 base stayed unmatched.

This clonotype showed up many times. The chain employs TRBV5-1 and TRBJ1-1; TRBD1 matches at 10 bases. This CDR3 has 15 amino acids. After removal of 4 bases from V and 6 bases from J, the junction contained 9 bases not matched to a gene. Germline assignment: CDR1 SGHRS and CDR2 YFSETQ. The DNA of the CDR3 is TGCGCCAGCAGCCCGCGACAGGGGGCTCACGCTGAAGCTTTCTTT. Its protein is CASSPRQGAHAEAFF.

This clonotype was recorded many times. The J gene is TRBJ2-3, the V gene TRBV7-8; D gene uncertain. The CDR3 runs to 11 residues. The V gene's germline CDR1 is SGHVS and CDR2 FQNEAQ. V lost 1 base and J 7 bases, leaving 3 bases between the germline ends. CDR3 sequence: CASSLDNTQYF. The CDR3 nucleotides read TGTGCCAGCAGCTTAGATAATACGCAGTATTTT.

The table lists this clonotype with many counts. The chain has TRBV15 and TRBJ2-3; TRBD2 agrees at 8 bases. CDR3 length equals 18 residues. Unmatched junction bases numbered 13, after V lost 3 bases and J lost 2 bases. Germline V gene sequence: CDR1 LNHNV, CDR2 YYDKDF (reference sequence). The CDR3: CATSSGAGGGGYTDTQYF. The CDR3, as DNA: TGTGCCACCAGCAGTGGGGCGGGAGGAGGGGGGTACACAGATACGCAGTATTTT.